This is a list of T cell receptor beta chains from one sample in a study of beta chain features in type 1 diabetes. The protocol was immunoSEQ multiplex PCR, while the TCRdb copy is restricted to in-frame clones and leaves out a portion. The table shows under 150,000 clones, with 6.9% occurring only once. The sample was central memory CD4+ T cells from blood. The receptors originated from a young woman in good health. Each CDR3 is given with its conserved first and last residue. The D gene is left open where the match is weak. Clone size is given for some rows only: seen once, a few or many times, or a class if the clone is expanded.

>TRBJ2-2|few|TRBV5-1|TRBD1|14
CASTRQGDTGELFF
TGCGCCAGCACGAGACAGGGGGACACCGGGGAGCTGTTTTTT
>TRBJ1-5|.|TRBV19|TRBD1|16
CASSITGTGNYQPQHF
TGTGCCAGTAGTATCACCGGGACAGGGAACTATCAGCCCCAGCATTTT
>TRBJ2-7|few|TRBV7-2|TRBD1|14
CASSKRQGAYEQYF
TGTGCCAGCAGCAAAAGACAGGGGGCCTACGAGCAGTACTTC
>TRBJ2-3|.|TRBV6-5|TRBD2|16
CASSYSTSGRANTQYF
TGTGCCAGCAGTTACTCGACTAGCGGGAGGGCCAATACGCAGTATTTT
>TRBJ1-5|few|TRBV19|TRBD1|15
CASSTRQGQNQPQHF
TGTGCCAGTAGTACGCGACAGGGACAGAATCAGCCCCAGCATTTT
>TRBJ1-1|.|TRBV5-4|.|14
CASSLDLFNTEAFF
TGTGCCAGCAGCTTGGATCTCTTTAACACTGAAGCTTTCTTT
>TRBJ1-5|.|TRBV7-2|.|15
CASSLGGQRDQPQHF
TGTGCCAGCAGCTTAGGAGGACAGAGGGATCAGCCCCAGCATTTT
>TRBJ2-1|.|TRBV7-2|TRBD2|16
CASSLGGTSAYNEQFF
TGTGCCAGCAGCCTCGGGGGGACTAGCGCCTACAATGAGCAGTTCTTC
>TRBJ1-4|few|TRBV30|.|14
CAWSLGGTNEKLFF
TGTGCCTGGAGTCTGGGGGGAACTAATGAAAAACTGTTTTTT
>TRBJ2-7|few|TRBV11-1|.|15
CASSLLPQGSDEQYF
TGTGCCAGCAGCTTACTCCCCCAGGGGAGTGACGAGCAGTACTTC
>TRBJ2-3|.|TRBV27|TRBD2|18
CASSSRSLAGGPSDTQYF
TGTGCCAGCAGTTCCCGATCTTTAGCGGGAGGGCCTTCAGATACGCAGTATTTT
>TRBJ1-3|.|TRBV28|.|15
CASSFSVLSGNTIYF
TGTGCCAGCAGTTTCAGCGTCCTCTCTGGAAACACCATATATTTT
>TRBJ1-2|many|TRBV30|TRBD1|14
CAWSVRQGASGYTF
TGTGCCTGGAGTGTTCGACAGGGGGCTTCTGGCTACACCTTC
>TRBJ2-3|.|TRBV7-3|.|15
CASSFAGGSTDTQYF
TGTGCCAGCAGCTTCGCGGGCGGGAGCACAGATACGCAGTATTTT
>TRBJ2-7|.|TRBV2|TRBD2|14
CASSETSASYEQYF
TGTGCCAGCAGTGAAACTAGCGCATCCTACGAGCAGTACTTC
>TRBJ2-1|many|TRBV7-2|.|15
CASSLLAVVGNEQFF
TGTGCCAGCAGCTTACTTGCGGTAGTGGGCAATGAGCAGTTCTTC
>TRBJ2-4|.|TRBV11-2|.|17
CASSPGDGLLAKNIQYF
TGTGCCAGCAGCCCGGGGGATGGCTTACTAGCCAAAAACATTCAGTACTTC
>TRBJ2-1|.|TRBV18|TRBD2|19
CASSQRLAGGKSSYNEQFF
TGTGCCAGCTCACAGCGACTAGCGGGAGGTAAAAGCTCCTACAATGAGCAGTTCTTC
>TRBJ2-7|many|TRBV27|TRBD2|15
CASSFLTSGVYEQYF
TGTGCCAGCAGTTTCCTAACTAGCGGGGTCTACGAGCAGTACTTC
>TRBJ1-5|few|TRBV30|.|14
CAWRSGSGNQPQHF
TGTGCCTGGAGATCAGGGTCAGGCAATCAGCCCCAGCATTTT
>TRBJ1-1|few|TRBV5-6|.|13
CASVGNPGTEAFF
TGTGCCAGCGTCGGGAACCCCGGCACTGAAGCTTTCTTT
>TRBJ2-1|few|TRBV30|.|11
CAWRGRNEQFF
TGTGCCTGGAGGGGCCGGAATGAGCAGTTCTTC
>TRBJ1-1|many|TRBV2|TRBD1|12
CASRGQGLEAFF
TGTGCCAGCAGGGGACAGGGGTTGGAAGCTTTCTTT
>TRBJ2-7|few|TRBV6-6|.|15
CATSRSEGPAYEQYF
TGTGCCACCTCCCGCTCAGAGGGCCCTGCCTACGAGCAGTACTTC
>TRBJ2-1|few|TRBV19|TRBD2|17
CASSIVAGLAGGNEQFF
TGTGCCAGTAGTATAGTGGCGGGACTAGCGGGAGGCAATGAGCAGTTCTTC
>TRBJ1-1|few|TRBV7-2|TRBD1|15
CASSQRQGMNTEAFF
TGTGCCAGCAGCCAGCGACAGGGAATGAACACTGAAGCTTTCTTT
>TRBJ2-1|few|TRBV5-1|TRBD1|15
CASSLTGDTYNEQFF
TGCGCCAGCAGCTTGACAGGGGATACCTACAATGAGCAGTTCTTC
>TRBJ1-5|.|TRBV6-5|.|14
CASRGAGGTQPQHF
TGTGCCAGCCGGGGGGCAGGTGGCACTCAGCCCCAGCATTTT
>TRBJ1-1|few|TRBV5-1|TRBD1|15
CASSLGTGLRSEAFF
TGCGCCAGCAGCTTGGGGACAGGGTTAAGGTCTGAAGCTTTCTTT
>TRBJ2-7|few|TRBV7-2|.|14
CASRQGFSSYEQYF
TGTGCCAGCAGACAGGGATTTAGCTCCTACGAGCAGTACTTC
>TRBJ2-5|few|TRBV5-5|.|13
CASSSQGRETQYF
TGTGCCAGCAGCTCCCAGGGTCGAGAGACCCAGTACTTC
>TRBJ2-7|few|TRBV28|.|14
CASSSDPTGYEQYF
TGTGCCAGCAGTTCGGACCCGACAGGATACGAGCAGTACTTC
>TRBJ2-1|few|TRBV5-4|.|15
CASSFSGGVYNEQFF
TGTGCCAGCAGCTTTTCGGGGGGCGTTTACAATGAGCAGTTCTTC
>TRBJ1-3|few|TRBV9|TRBD1|16
CASSTLTGSSGNTIYF
TGTGCCAGCAGCACCCTGACAGGGAGCTCTGGAAACACCATATATTTT
>TRBJ2-6|.|TRBV18|.|17
CASSPPGLRSGANVLTF
TGTGCCAGCTCACCACCTGGGTTGAGGTCTGGGGCCAACGTCCTGACTTTC
>TRBJ1-2|few|TRBV6-1|TRBD1|14
CASNTGGGNYGYTF
TGTGCCAGCAATACAGGGGGCGGAAACTATGGCTACACCTTC
>TRBJ2-7|.|TRBV7-3|TRBD2|15
CASSSGTSGRREQYF
TGTGCCAGCAGCTCAGGGACTAGCGGGAGGCGTGAGCAGTACTTC